This entry lists 31 T cell receptor beta chains sequenced from one sample in a study of early T cells in non-severe SARS-CoV-2 infection. TCRdb redid the calling of the 5' RACE reads with MiXCR, one entry per CDR3 protein. The sample contains just over 65,000 distinct CDR3 sequences, 13% of which appear only once. Sequenced material: whole blood. The receptors were sampled from an adult who was a healthcare worker with PCR-confirmed SARS-CoV-2 infection or an uninfected control (not recorded which).

This chain connects TRBV7-3 to TRBJ2-1; D is unclear. CDR1 and CDR2 from the germline V gene are SGHTA and FQGTGA. Trimming cost V 3 bases and J 0 bases, with 9 bases left between them. This CDR3 region has 15 residues. The CDR3 nucleotides read TGTGCCAGCAGCTTTCAACGGAGCTCCTACAATGAGCAGTTCTTC. Its translation: CASSFQRSSYNEQFF.

This clonotype was detected many times. The chain carries TRBV5-1 and TRBJ2-7; 9 bases are a match to TRBD1. The CDR3 length is 15 residues. Germline lookup yields CDR1 SGHRS and CDR2 YFSETQ. J was trimmed by 4 bases and V by 0 bases; bases with no gene match: 5. DNA of the CDR3: TGCGCCAGCAGCTTGGACCATGGGACAGGGTACGAGCAGTACTTC. Its translation: CASSLDHGTGYEQYF.

This clonotype has just a few counts. The chain employs TRBV27 and TRBJ2-2; D tentatively reads TRBD1 or TRBD2 (5 bases each). Germline V CDR1 and CDR2: MNHEY, SMNVEV (reference sequence). This CDR3 region has 13 residues. V shed 4 bases and J shed 4 bases, with 7 bases lying between them. This CDR3 reads CASSYGGTGELFF. DNA for the CDR3: TGTGCCAGCAGTTATGGGGGCACCGGGGAGCTGTTTTTT.

The genes are TRBV2 and TRBJ2-6, with D possibly being TRBD1 (5 bases). The CDR3 covers 15 residues. From germline, CDR1 is SNHLY and CDR2 FYNNEI. V lost 6 bases and J 0 bases, leaving 9 bases between the germline ends. CDR3 DNA: TGTGCCAGCAGCGACAGCCCCTCTGGGGCCAACGTCCTGACTTTC. Translation: CASSDSPSGANVLTF.

J is TRBJ1-6 and V is TRBV20-1, with a tentative D call TRBD1 (5 bases). The CDR3 spans 19 residues. Germline CDR1 DFQATT, CDR2 SNEGSKA (reference sequence). The V and J ends lost 6 bases and 7 bases respectively, with 31 bases between them. CDR3: CSATDAGPQDRTENSPLHF. CDR3 in DNA: TGCAGTGCCACAGATGCGGGCCCACAGGACCGGACGGAGAATTCACCCCTCCACTTT.

This clonotype was observed a few times. V usage is TRBV9 and J usage is TRBJ2-3, with 10 bases that match TRBD2. Germline V gene lookup returns CDR1 SGDLS and CDR2 YYNGEE. The CDR3 extends over 14 amino acids. The trim removed 7 bases at V and 1 base at J, leaving 3 bases unmatched. This CDR3 reads CASCLAGGTDTQYF. The CDR3 DNA reads TGTGCCAGCTGTCTAGCGGGAGGCACAGATACGCAGTATTTT.

The chain couples TRBV4-2 to TRBJ2-7; possibly TRBD1 or TRBD2 for D (6 bases each). CDR3 length: 15 residues. CDR1 is LGHNA and CDR2 is YNFKEQ in the germline V gene. The V end lost 0 bases, the J end lost 2 bases, and 11 bases lay between the germline ends. This CDR3 is CASSQDRRGTYEQYF. Here the CDR3 DNA reads TGTGCCAGCAGCCAAGATAGGAGGGGGACCTACGAGCAGTACTTC.

This clonotype was counted ten times or more. The chain combines TRBV5-1 with TRBJ1-3, with D hard to call. Germline-derived CDR1 and CDR2 are SGHRS and YFSETQ. V was shortened by 4 bases and J by 4 bases, with 15 bases between the two germline ends. The CDR3 totals 15 residues. The CDR3 protein is CASSPMGWGGNTIYF. The CDR3 nucleotides are TGCGCCAGCAGCCCCATGGGATGGGGAGGAAACACCATATATTTT.

The table lists this clonotype with a few counts. The chain recombines TRBV7-9 with TRBJ2-1; maybe TRBD1 (6 bases). The CDR3 has 14 residues. The V and J ends lost 4 bases and 9 bases respectively, with 16 bases between them. Germline assignment: CDR1 SEHNR and CDR2 FQNEAQ (reference sequence). The CDR3 coding sequence is TGTGCCAGCAGCTCACTTTGGGGGCAGGCTGAGCAGTTCTTC. Protein product: CASSSLWGQAEQFF.

In its sample, this clonotype was seen many times. The V and J genes are TRBV2 and TRBJ1-5; TRBD1 is a possible D gene (5 bases). Germline-derived CDR1 and CDR2 are SNHLY and FYNNEI. Trimming cost V 7 bases and J 2 bases, with 18 bases left between them. CDR3 size: 16 residues. The CDR3 DNA follows: TGTGCCAGCACCCCGGGACGGCGGTCAGGCAATCAGCCCCAGCATTTT. The encoded protein is CASTPGRRSGNQPQHF.

The CDR3 sequence is CASSQDWRQGAQDTQYF. The CDR3 nucleotides read TGTGCCAGCAGCCAAGACTGGAGGCAGGGGGCACAAGATACGCAGTATTTT. The chain has TRBV4-2 and TRBJ2-3; 8 bases line up with TRBD1. The CDR3 is 17 residues long. The trim removed 0 bases at V and 5 bases at J, leaving 10 bases unmatched. Germline assignment: CDR1 LGHNA and CDR2 YNFKEQ.

This clonotype was recorded at least ten times. The rearrangement links TRBV20-1 to TRBJ2-5; 8 nucleotides agree with TRBD1. Looked up from germline, CDR1 is DFQATT and CDR2 is SNEGSKA (reference sequence). This CDR3 has 13 amino acids. J lost 5 bases, V lost 4 bases, and 6 bases had no gene match. CDR3 residues: CSATGGGSETQYF. In DNA, the CDR3 is TGCAGTGCTACAGGGGGCGGTTCGGAGACCCAGTACTTC.

The V gene is TRBV10-3, the J gene TRBJ2-4, with D hard to call. Germline V gene sequence: CDR1 ENHRY, CDR2 SYGVKD. V lost 5 bases and J lost 9, with 14 bases in between. The CDR3 consists of 13 residues. The CDR3 DNA follows: TGTGCCATCAGTCGCCTAGAAGGTATCATTCAGTACTTC. It yields the protein CAISRLEGIIQYF.

V gene TRBV29-1 combines with J gene TRBJ2-6, with 10 bases fitting TRBD1. The germline gives CDR1 SQVTM, CDR2 ANQGSEA. This CDR3 region has 15 residues. V was clipped by 4 bases and J by 2 bases; unmatched bases: 2. CDR3 protein: CSVVDRGAGANVLTF. The DNA for the CDR3 is TGCAGCGTTGTGGACAGGGGGGCTGGGGCCAACGTCCTGACTTTC.

This clonotype was observed a handful of times. This chain links TRBV28 with TRBJ1-2, with 8 nucleotides matching TRBD1. Per the germline V gene, CDR1 is MDHEN and CDR2 is SYDVKM. With V trimmed by 4 bases and J by 4 bases, 2 bases remained unmatched. The CDR3 spans 13 residues. The CDR3 region is CASSWGQVYGYTF. Written as DNA, the CDR3 is TGTGCCAGCAGTTGGGGACAGGTCTATGGCTACACCTTC.

This clonotype was counted between two and nine times. The chain combines TRBV7-2 with TRBJ2-1; the D is unclear. The CDR3 contains 13 residues. Germline V lookup: CDR1 SGHTA, CDR2 FQGNSA. The V and J ends lost 4 bases and 5 bases respectively, with 9 bases between them. The CDR3 nucleotides are TGTGCCAGCAGCTCGCCCTTTAACAATGAGCAGTTCTTC. It encodes CASSSPFNNEQFF.

This clonotype turned up a few times. As DNA, the CDR3 is TGTGCCAGCAGTCTCCGGGGCACAGATACGCAGTATTTT. Amino acid sequence: CASSLRGTDTQYF. The chain couples TRBV2 to TRBJ2-3; D unresolved. The ends were cut back, 5 bases at V and 1 base at J, with 7 bases in the middle. Germline CDR1 reads SNHLY; CDR2 reads FYNNEI. The CDR3 covers 13 residues.

This clonotype was detected many times. The chain joins TRBV5-4 to TRBJ2-2; 8 nucleotides agree with TRBD2. This CDR3 region has 15 residues. Germline CDR1 and CDR2: SGHNT and YYREEE (reference sequence). V shed 2 bases and J 7 bases; nucleotides not matched to a gene: 7. This CDR3 is CASSFVSGRGGELFF. CDR3 coding DNA: TGTGCCAGCAGCTTTGTCAGCGGGAGAGGCGGGGAGCTGTTTTTT.

This clonotype has ten or more counts. The rearrangement links TRBV12-3 or TRBV12-4 to TRBJ1-6; 8 nucleotides line up with TRBD1. V was clipped by 3 bases and J by 6 bases; unmatched bases: 7. The CDR3 consists of 16 residues. The CDR3 bases are TGTGCCAGCAGTTTCGGGGGGACAGGTTTTAATTCACCCCTCCACTTT. Amino acid sequence: CASSFGGTGFNSPLHF.

The CDR3 bases are TGTGCCACCAGACGGGCTAGCGGGAGGAGCACAGATACGCAGTATTTT. Residues: CATRRASGRSTDTQYF. The rearrangement links TRBV15 to TRBJ2-3; 11 bases line up with TRBD2. CDR1 is LNHNV and CDR2 is YYDKDF in the germline V gene (reference sequence). The junction had 5 bases not matched to a gene; V was cut back by 6 bases and J by 0 bases. The CDR3 sequence is 16 residues long.

This clonotype has only a few counts. The genes are TRBV19 and TRBJ1-5, with D uncertain. Looked up from germline, CDR1 is LNHDA and CDR2 is SQIVND (reference sequence). V was pared by 3 bases and J by 1 base, with 10 bases between. The CDR3 consists of 15 residues. CDR3 nucleotides: TGTGCCAGTAGTATTTTTCCGGGAAGCAATCAGCCCCAGCATTTT. Translated: CASSIFPGSNQPQHF.

This chain uses TRBV30 with TRBJ2-1; 8 bases agree with TRBD2. The CDR3 is made up of 15 amino acids. Trimming took 0 bases from V and 6 from J; bases not matched to a gene: 7. Germline CDR1 reads GTSNPN; CDR2 reads SVGIG (reference sequence). This CDR3 reads CAWSVGTSSLNEQFF. CDR3 DNA sequence: TGTGCCTGGAGTGTAGGGACTAGTTCCCTCAATGAGCAGTTCTTC.

This rearrangement joins TRBV28 to TRBJ2-1, with 7 bases identical to TRBD2. The CDR3 loop spans 14 amino acids. The germline CDR1 and CDR2 sequences are MDHEN and SYDVKM. V was clipped by 4 bases and J by 2 bases; unmatched bases: 2. CDR3 in DNA: TGTGCCAGCAGTTCAGCGGGAACCTACAATGAGCAGTTCTTC. Protein: CASSSAGTYNEQFF.

This clonotype appeared many times. The chain joins TRBV6-1 to TRBJ2-5; D may be TRBD1 (6 bases). The CDR3 is made up of 14 amino acids. Per the germline V gene, CDR1 is MNHNS and CDR2 is SASEGT. Deletions cut 7 bases from V and 3 bases from J, with 15 bases between. The CDR3 bases are TGTGCCAGCAACAGGGATCGGATAGAAGAGACCCAGTACTTC. It yields the protein CASNRDRIEETQYF.

V gene TRBV7-6 combines with J gene TRBJ2-5, with 9 bases identical to TRBD2. The CDR3 consists of 18 residues. Germline trimming cut 5 bases from V and 2 bases from J; bases unmatched to any gene: 15. Germline CDR1 SGHVS, CDR2 FNYEAQ. CDR3 nucleotides: TGTGCCAGCAGCCCTACCTCGTATGCGGGAGGGAGTCAAGAGACCCAGTACTTC. This gives the protein CASSPTSYAGGSQETQYF.

This clonotype was counted a few times. The V call is TRBV29-1, the J call TRBJ1-5; tentative D call: TRBD1 (5 bases). The CDR3 has 14 amino acids. Germline values: CDR1 SQVTM, CDR2 ANQGSEA. Trimming pared 4 bases from V and 5 bases from J, leaving 15 bases between. CDR3 DNA sequence: TGCAGCGTTGCGATGCGAAAAGGGGATCAGCCCCAGCATTTT. This gives the protein CSVAMRKGDQPQHF.

The chain employs TRBV7-2 and TRBJ2-1, with TRBD2 matching over 8 bases. The junction had 7 bases not matched to a gene; V was cut back by 3 bases and J by 3 bases. This CDR3 is built from 16 residues. The germline gives CDR1 SGHTA, CDR2 FQGNSA. CDR3 region: CASSFTGTSIYNEQFF. The CDR3 region has the DNA TGTGCCAGCAGCTTTACCGGGACTAGTATCTACAATGAGCAGTTCTTC. Together with reference TRBV7-2 and TRBJ2-1, the CDR3 gives the full variable domain: GAGVSQSPSNKVTEKGKDVELRCDPISGHTALYWYRQSLGQGLEFLIYFQGNSAPDKSGLPSDRFSAERTGGSVSTLTIQRTQQEDSAVYLCASSFTGTSIYNEQFFGPGTRLTVL.

The genes are TRBV11-3 and TRBJ2-3, with 7 bases lining up with TRBD1. This CDR3 comprises 14 residues. Germline-derived CDR1 and CDR2 are SGHNT and YENEEA. V dropped 3 bases and J dropped 3; count of bases not matched to a gene: 3. The CDR3 loop reads CASSLTGQTDTQYF. CDR3 DNA sequence: TGTGCCAGCAGCTTGACAGGGCAGACAGATACGCAGTATTTT.

This clonotype was recorded a few times. The rearrangement joins TRBV4-1 to TRBJ2-7; D gene ambiguous. This CDR3 has 15 amino acids. V lost 0 bases to trimming and J lost 0 bases, with 9 bases between them. Germline V gives CDR1 MGHRA, CDR2 YSYEKL. DNA for the CDR3: TGCGCCAGCAGCCAAGACGGACGAAGCTCCTACGAGCAGTACTTC. Translation: CASSQDGRSSYEQYF.

CDR3 protein: CSAQLPGLYEQYF. DNA for the CDR3: TGCAGCGCCCAACTTCCAGGCCTTTACGAGCAGTACTTC. This chain uses TRBV29-1 with TRBJ2-7; no definite D call. The germline V gene has CDR1 SQVTM and CDR2 ANQGSEA. The CDR3 runs to 13 residues. Trimming removed 7 bases from V and 4 bases from J, with 17 bases in between.

This clonotype was counted a few times. The chain employs TRBV7-8 and TRBJ2-3; no clear D gene. V was clipped by 5 bases and J by 1 base, with 10 bases between them. Germline V gene lookup returns CDR1 SGHVS and CDR2 FQNEAQ. The CDR3 contains 14 residues. Written as DNA, the CDR3 is TGTGCCAGCAGCCTCATATCGCGCACAGATACGCAGTATTTT. Its translation is CASSLISRTDTQYF. Based on the CDR3 plus reference TRBV7-8 and TRBJ2-3, the full variable domain is GAGVSQSPRYKVAKRGQDVALRCDPISGHVSLFWYQQALGQGPEFLTYFQNEAQLDKSGLPSDRFFAERPEGSVSTLKIQRTQQEDSAVYLCASSLISRTDTQYFGPGTRLTVL.